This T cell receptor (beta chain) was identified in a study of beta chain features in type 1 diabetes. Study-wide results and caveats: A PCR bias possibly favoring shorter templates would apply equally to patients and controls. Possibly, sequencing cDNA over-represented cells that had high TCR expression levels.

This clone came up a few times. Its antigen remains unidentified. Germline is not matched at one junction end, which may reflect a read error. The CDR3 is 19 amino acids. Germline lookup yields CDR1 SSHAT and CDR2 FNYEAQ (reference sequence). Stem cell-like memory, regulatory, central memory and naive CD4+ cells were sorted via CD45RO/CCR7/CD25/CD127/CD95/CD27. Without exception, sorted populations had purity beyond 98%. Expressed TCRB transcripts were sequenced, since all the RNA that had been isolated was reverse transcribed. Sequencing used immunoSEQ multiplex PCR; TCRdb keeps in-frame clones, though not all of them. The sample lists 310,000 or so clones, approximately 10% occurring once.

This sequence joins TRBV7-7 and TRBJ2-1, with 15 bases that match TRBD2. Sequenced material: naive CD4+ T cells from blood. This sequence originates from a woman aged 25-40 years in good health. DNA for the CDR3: TGTGCTAGCAGCCGATTATCCGGGACTAGCGGGAGGCGCAGCAATGAGCAGTTCTTC. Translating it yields CASSRLSGTSGRRSNEQFF. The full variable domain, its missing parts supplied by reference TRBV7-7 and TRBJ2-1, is GAGVSQSPRYKVTKRGQDVTLRCDPISSHATLYWYQQALGQGPEFLTYFNYEAQPDKSGLPSDRFSAERPEGSISTLTIQRTEQRDSAMYRCASSRLSGTSGRRSNEQFFGPGTRLTVL.